A selection of T cell receptor beta chains follows, all from one sample in a study of blood T cells in healthy people across ages. From the 5' RACE reads, TCRdb called clonotypes with MiXCR, one entry per CDR3 protein. This sample yields about 1.7 million distinct CDR3 sequences, of which approximately 28% are seen a single time; about 8% belongs to the top ten. The sequenced sample was blood. Receptor source: a woman aged 30 to 39 in good health. Both conserved end residues are part of each CDR3. Fields, in order: J gene, V gene, clone size, D gene, CDR3 protein, CDR3 DNA. D genes are given only for firm matches. Clone size is stated in some rows and not others, as once, few, many or a class when expanded.

J: TRBJ2-1; V: TRBV6-2/TRBV6-3; size: .; D: TRBD2; CDR3: CASTQSGTTNNEQFF; DNA: TGTGCCAGCACTCAATCCGGGACTACCAACAATGAGCAGTTCTTC
J: TRBJ2-7; V: TRBV7-2; size: few; D: .; CDR3: CASSKDKNYEQYF; DNA: TGTGCCAGCAGCAAGGACAAAAACTACGAGCAGTACTTC
J: TRBJ2-1; V: TRBV20-1; size: .; D: TRBD1; CDR3: CSARDRTGVRFYNEQFF; DNA: TGCAGTGCTAGAGATCGGACAGGGGTGAGGTTTTACAATGAGCAGTTCTTC
J: TRBJ2-7; V: TRBV11-2; size: many; D: .; CDR3: CASSFGHSYEQYF; DNA: TGTGCCAGCAGCTTCGGCCACTCCTACGAGCAGTACTTC
J: TRBJ2-5; V: TRBV7-2; size: many; D: .; CDR3: CASSFSSVQETQYF; DNA: TGTGCCAGCAGCTTCTCGAGCGTCCAAGAGACCCAGTACTTC
J: TRBJ2-6; V: TRBV4-1; size: many; D: .; CDR3: CASSQDYVTSGANVLTF; DNA: TGCGCCAGCAGCCAAGATTACGTTACCTCTGGGGCCAACGTCCTGACTTTC
J: TRBJ2-5; V: TRBV7-9; size: few; D: .; CDR3: CASSLEGVTYVQYF; DNA: TGTGCCAGCAGCTTAGAGGGAGTGACCTACGTGCAGTACTTC
J: TRBJ2-7; V: TRBV12-5; size: many; D: TRBD2; CDR3: CASEVAGVHEQYF; DNA: TGTGCTAGTGAGGTAGCGGGAGTCCACGAGCAGTACTTC
J: TRBJ2-6; V: TRBV12-3/TRBV12-4; size: .; D: .; CDR3: CASSLVASGPGTNVLTF; DNA: TGTGCCAGCAGTTTAGTGGCGTCAGGGCCAGGGACCAACGTCCTGACTTTC
J: TRBJ2-7; V: TRBV5-5; size: many; D: .; CDR3: CASSLDRDDEQYF; DNA: TGTGCCAGCAGCTTGGACAGGGATGACGAGCAGTACTTC
J: TRBJ1-1; V: TRBV5-1; size: few; D: .; CDR3: CASSLYGGANTEAFF; DNA: TGCGCCAGCAGCTTGTATGGGGGCGCGAACACTGAAGCTTTCTTT
J: TRBJ2-7; V: TRBV27; size: many; D: TRBD2; CDR3: CASTPTSGLDEQYF; DNA: TGTGCCAGCACTCCGACTAGCGGGCTCGACGAGCAGTACTTC
J: TRBJ2-7; V: TRBV2; size: once; D: TRBD2; CDR3: CAGSRGGTSYEQYF; DNA: TGTGCCGGCAGTAGGGGCGGGACTAGCTACGAGCAGTACTTC